The 19 T cell receptor beta chains below were found in one sample sequenced in a study of blood T cell repertoires in COVID-19. The method was immunoSEQ multiplex PCR; TCRdb's version includes in-frame clones alone and lacks a portion of them. The profile shows about 110,000 clones, roughly 80% of them singletons. Input material: peripheral blood. The origin of the receptors is an older man with acute or convalescent COVID-19.

The chain employs TRBV4-1 and TRBJ2-7; a weak D match, TRBD1 (6 bases). There are 14 residues in the CDR3. Germline lookup yields CDR1 MGHRA and CDR2 YSYEKL. The V end was cut by 1 base, the J end by 1 base, with 8 bases between. CDR3 in DNA: TGCGCCAGCAGCCAAGCGGACAGTTCCTACGAGCAGTACTTC. Encoded protein: CASSQADSSYEQYF.

The chain combines TRBV23-1 with TRBJ2-1, with TRBD1 matching over 7 bases. TRBV23-1 is assigned to the ORF class and has an uncertain function. This CDR3 comprises 15 residues. V gave up 1 base and J gave up 3 bases; unmatched junction bases: 3. CDR3: CASSQYRDSYNEQFF. The CDR3 DNA follows: TGCGCCAGCAGTCAATACCGGGACAGCTACAATGAGCAGTTCTTC.

A few counts support this clone. J is TRBJ1-1 and V is TRBV6-1, with 9 bases aligning to TRBD1. CDR1 is MNHNS, CDR2 SASEGT, per germline. V trimming: 3 bases; J trimming: 1 base; junction bases outside the gene matches: 3. The CDR3 totals 15 residues. This CDR3 reads CASSDTGGANTEAFF. For the CDR3, the DNA is TGTGCCAGCAGTGATACAGGGGGCGCGAACACTGAAGCTTTCTTT.

The V and J genes are TRBV6-5 and TRBJ2-7, with a tentative D call TRBD1 (6 bases). V was trimmed by 5 bases and J by 9 bases, leaving 11 bases between them. Per germline, CDR1 MNHEY and CDR2 SVGAGI. The CDR3 is 11 residues long. CDR3 sequence reads: CASSQQGRQYF. CDR3 bases: TGTGCCAGCAGTCAACAGGGTAGGCAGTACTTC.

This rearrangement joins TRBV6-5 to TRBJ1-1; D is unclear. Between the trimmed V and J ends, which lost 6 bases and 1 base, there was a span of 12 bases. CDR1 and CDR2 (germline): MNHEY, SVGAGI. The CDR3 covers 14 residues. CDR3 protein: CASRAAGWNTEAFF. CDR3 nucleotide sequence: TGTGCCAGCAGGGCCGCGGGGTGGAACACTGAAGCTTTCTTT.

The chain employs TRBV30 and TRBJ2-1; 11 bases map to TRBD1. Losses at the gene ends were 2 bases for V and 9 bases for J; bases not matched to a gene: 6. Per the germline V gene, CDR1 is GTSNPN and CDR2 is SVGIG (reference sequence). The CDR3 has 14 residues. CDR3 amino acids: CAWSWGQGVVEQFF. The CDR3 region has the DNA TGTGCCTGGAGTTGGGGACAGGGGGTAGTTGAGCAGTTCTTC.

V and J are TRBV30 and TRBJ1-4, with TRBD1 matching over 8 bases. CDR3 length: 12 residues. CDR1 and CDR2 (germline): GTSNPN, SVGIG (reference sequence). J lost 8 bases, V lost 2 bases, and 1 base had no gene match. The CDR3 here is CAWSRDREKLFF. DNA of the CDR3: TGTGCCTGGAGTCGGGACAGGGAAAAACTGTTTTTT.

The chain joins TRBV28 to TRBJ1-5; no reliable D call. V was cut by 6 bases and J by 6 bases, with 18 bases left in between. This CDR3 contains 15 residues. Germline assignment: CDR1 MDHEN and CDR2 SYDVKM. The chain's CDR3 is CASRPSSPVTQPQHF. The DNA of the CDR3 is TGTGCCAGCAGACCAAGTAGCCCGGTAACTCAGCCCCAGCATTTT.

The rearrangement joins TRBV7-6 to TRBJ1-1; the D gene is possibly TRBD1 (6 bases). The CDR3 is 14 residues long. CDR1 and CDR2 from the germline V gene are SGHVS and FNYEAQ. V was pared by 0 bases and J by 4 bases, with 9 bases between. CDR3 bases: TGTGCCAGCAGCTTAGCTCAGGGGACCACTGAAGCTTTCTTT. Protein sequence: CASSLAQGTTEAFF.

Worth noting for this clone: Its ends do not fully match the called genes, so a read error is possible. The chain links TRBV2 to TRBJ1-1; TRBD1 aligns across 9 bases. This CDR3 is built from 14 residues. The germline gives CDR1 SNHLY, CDR2 FYNNEI. The chain's CDR3 is CTSSGQGMNTEAFF. The CDR3 DNA follows: TGTACCAGCAGTGGACAGGGGATGAACACTGAAGCTTTCTTT.

This chain links TRBV10-3 with TRBJ1-2, with 7 bases matching TRBD1. The V segment lost 10 bases and the J segment 1 base; nucleotides outside the gene matches: 9. This CDR3 has 14 amino acids. Looked up from germline, CDR1 is ENHRY and CDR2 is SYGVKD. CDR3 DNA: TGTGCCACGACCGGGACAGCTCTTAACTATGGCTACACCTTC. It codes for CATTGTALNYGYTF.

The chain joins TRBV18 to TRBJ1-6; no reliable D call. The germline V and J ends were trimmed by 8 bases and 0 bases, with 17 bases remaining between them. The CDR3 is 17 residues long. CDR1 and CDR2 (germline): KGHSH, LQKENI. CDR3 nucleotide sequence: TGTGCCAGCACCCGGGTGACCGGGAGCTCCTATAATTCACCCCTCCACTTT. Its protein product is CASTRVTGSSYNSPLHF.

This chain connects TRBV29-1 to TRBJ2-3, with no clear D. Between the trimmed V and J ends, which lost 8 bases and 0 bases, there was a span of 12 bases. The CDR3 totals 13 residues. Germline V gene lookup returns CDR1 SQVTM and CDR2 ANQGSEA. CDR3: CSTSETSTDTQYF. The CDR3 region has the DNA TGCAGCACCAGCGAGACTAGCACAGATACGCAGTATTTT.

This CDR3 is CASSSAGQGAYGYTF. The DNA for the CDR3 is TGTGCCAGCAGCTCGGCGGGACAGGGAGCCTATGGCTACACCTTC. The chain links TRBV7-8 to TRBJ1-2; the match to TRBD1 covers 9 bases. CDR1 is SGHVS, CDR2 FQNEAQ, per germline. This CDR3 comprises 15 residues. With 4 bases clipped from V and 4 bases from J, the junction kept 7 bases outside the gene matches.

This clone was recorded only once. The chain is built from TRBV5-1 and TRBJ1-3; D not resolved. Germline CDR1 SGHRS, CDR2 YFSETQ. This CDR3 comprises 18 residues. V was pared by 2 bases and J by 0 bases, with 18 bases between. CDR3 DNA: TGCGCCAGCAGCTTAGAAGCCCAGACTGCCCGCTCTGGAAACACCATATATTTT. This translates into CASSLEAQTARSGNTIYF.

The genes are TRBV9 and TRBJ2-1; 10 positions agree with TRBD2. This CDR3 region has 19 residues. In germline, CDR1 is SGDLS, CDR2 YYNGEE. The ends lost 3 bases at V and 7 bases at J; junction bases unmatched: 19. Here the CDR3 DNA reads TGTGCCAGCAGCGGACTAGGGGGGCTAGCGGGAGCTCTTCGGAATGAGCAGTTCTTC. It is translated as CASSGLGGLAGALRNEQFF.

The rearrangement links TRBV13 to TRBJ1-4; D unclear. Germline V gene data show CDR1 as PRHDT and CDR2 as FYEKMQ (reference sequence). This CDR3 is 12 amino acids long. V was trimmed by 1 base and J by 7 bases, leaving 4 bases between them. The CDR3 sequence: CASSLASEKLFF. In DNA form, the CDR3 reads TGTGCCAGCAGCTTAGCGAGTGAAAAACTGTTTTTT. Combining the CDR3 with reference TRBV13 and TRBJ1-4 gives the whole variable domain AAGVIQSPRHLIKEKRETATLKCYPIPRHDTVYWYQQGPGQDPQFLISFYEKMQSDKGSIPDRFSAQQFSDYHSELNMSSLELGDSALYFCASSLASEKLFFGSGTQLSVL.

This clone was detected once. CDR3 coding DNA: TGTGCCAGCAGTTTGTCAGGGGATAATTCACCCCTCCACTTT. It is translated as CASSLSGDNSPLHF. The chain is built from TRBV28 and TRBJ1-6, with D possibly matching TRBD1 (6 bases). Trimming pared 3 bases from V and 5 bases from J, leaving 8 bases between. This CDR3 is 14 amino acids long. The germline V gene has CDR1 MDHEN and CDR2 SYDVKM.

With respect to this clone: This CDR3 is also generated by other DNA sequences in the sample. The chain employs TRBV9 and TRBJ2-1, with D tentatively TRBD2 (7 bases). This CDR3 spans 16 amino acids. Looked up from germline, CDR1 is SGDLS and CDR2 is YYNGEE. The V gene lost 0 bases and the J gene lost 1 base, with 11 bases spanning the gap. The CDR3: CASSVEGRGSYNEQFF. The CDR3 nucleotides are TGTGCCAGCAGCGTAGAAGGGAGGGGGTCCTACAATGAGCAGTTCTTC. Variable domain in full (rest from reference TRBV9 and TRBJ2-1): DSGVTQTPKHLITATGQRVTLRCSPRSGDLSVYWYQQSLDQGLQFLIQYYNGEERAKGNILERFSAQQFPDLHSELNLSSLELGDSALYFCASSVEGRGSYNEQFFGPGTRLTVL.